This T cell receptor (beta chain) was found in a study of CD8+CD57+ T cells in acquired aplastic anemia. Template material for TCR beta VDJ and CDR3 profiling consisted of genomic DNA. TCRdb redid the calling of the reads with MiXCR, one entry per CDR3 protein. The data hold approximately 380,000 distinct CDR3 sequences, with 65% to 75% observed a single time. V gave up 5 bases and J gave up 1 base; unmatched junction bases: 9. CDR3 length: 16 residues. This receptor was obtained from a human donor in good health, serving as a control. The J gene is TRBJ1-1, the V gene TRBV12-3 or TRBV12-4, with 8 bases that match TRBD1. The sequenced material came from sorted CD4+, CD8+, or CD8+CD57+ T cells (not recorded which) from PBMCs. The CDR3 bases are TGTGCCAGCAGTGCATCGACAGGGGTGGGGAACACTGAAGCTTTCTTT. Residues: CASSASTGVGNTEAFF.